The next 19 T cell receptor beta chains were all read from a single sample in a study of T cells in Graves' hyperthyroidism and ophthalmopathy. TCR beta CDR3 region amplification was performed from RNA transcripts. HTBI primers were employed in a first-round RT-PCR of the TCR CDR3. TCRdb re-called the multiplex PCR reads with MiXCR, one entry per CDR3 protein. This sample has hundreds of thousands of distinct CDR3 sequences; nearly 20% occur once, and the top ten carry 45% to 50%. The specimen was blood. These receptors came from a man aged 40-55 years with Graves' ophthalmopathy.

This clonotype has only a few counts. The rearrangement links TRBV4-1 to TRBJ1-1; D gene ambiguous. Looked up from germline, CDR1 is MGHRA and CDR2 is YSYEKL. The CDR3 is 15 residues long. The V end lost 0 bases, the J end lost 9 bases, and 17 bases lay between the germline ends. For the CDR3, the DNA is TGCGCCAGCAGCCAAGATACATGGGTGACGACGAAAGCTTTCTTT. Residues: CASSQDTWVTTKAFF.

This clonotype was observed many times. V usage is TRBV10-2 and J usage is TRBJ2-7, with a weak D call TRBD1 (5 bases). V shed 7 bases and J shed 4 bases, with 11 bases lying between them. From germline, CDR1 is WSHSY and CDR2 SAAADI. The CDR3 spans 12 residues. CDR3 sequence (DNA): TGCGCCAGCACTCAGGGTAGTTACGAGCAGTACTTC. Translation: CASTQGSYEQYF.

CDR3 in amino acids: CASSQEASGGPKNIQYF. The CDR3 DNA sequence: TGTGCCAGCAGCCAAGAAGCCAGCGGGGGGCCCAAAAACATTCAGTACTTC. The chain is built from TRBV3-1 and TRBJ2-4, with 9 bases that match TRBD2. In germline, CDR1 is LGHDT, CDR2 YNNKEL (reference sequence). The CDR3 has 17 amino acids. V gave up 0 bases and J gave up 2 bases; unmatched junction bases: 5.

Only a few counts were recorded for this clonotype. The chain combines TRBV6-6 with TRBJ1-5; D is unresolved. The CDR3 extends over 18 amino acids. V was trimmed by 2 bases and J by 0 bases, leaving 17 bases between them. Germline CDR1 reads MNHNY; CDR2 reads SVGAGI (reference sequence). The CDR3 here is CASSYDCGDILSNQPQHF. In DNA form, the CDR3 reads TGTGCCAGCAGTTACGATTGCGGGGATATTCTTAGCAATCAGCCCCAGCATTTT.

The J gene is TRBJ1-6, the V gene TRBV6-2 or TRBV6-3; 7 bases align to TRBD1. CDR1 and CDR2 from the germline V gene are MNHEY and SVGEGT. The CDR3 runs to 18 residues. Trimming removed 5 bases from V and 3 bases from J; junction bases left unmatched: 13. DNA for the CDR3: TGTGCCAGCAGTCACCTCCGGGACAGAGAAGGCTATAATTCACCCCTCCACTTT. Its translation is CASSHLRDREGYNSPLHF.

This clonotype has a count of ten or more. The CDR3 sequence is CASSSLSSYNEQFF. The CDR3 nucleotides read TGTGCCAGCAGTTCGTTGAGCTCCTACAATGAGCAGTTCTTC. V usage is TRBV28 and J usage is TRBJ2-1; no firm D call. The germline CDR1 and CDR2 sequences are MDHEN and SYDVKM. V was pared by 4 bases and J by 0 bases, with 7 bases between. This CDR3 is built from 14 residues.

Many counts were recorded for this clonotype. This chain uses TRBV28 with TRBJ1-5; D remains unclear. Germline CDR1 reads MDHEN; CDR2 reads SYDVKM. This CDR3 has 15 residues. Trimming stripped 7 bases from V and 3 bases from J, with 16 bases between. The CDR3 loop is CASKTGLWNNQPQHF. The DNA of the CDR3 is TGTGCCAGCAAGACCGGGCTCTGGAACAATCAGCCCCAGCATTTT.

In its sample, this clonotype was seen many times. V is TRBV20-1 and J is TRBJ1-4; D not certain. V was pared by 0 bases and J by 3 bases, with 11 bases between. Germline loops: CDR1 DFQATT, CDR2 SNEGSKA (reference sequence). CDR3 length equals 15 residues. In nucleotides, the CDR3 is TGCAGTGCTAGAGATGGAATATTCTCTAATGAAAAACTGTTTTTT. Its protein product is CSARDGIFSNEKLFF.

The V and J genes are TRBV5-1 and TRBJ2-5; 12 nucleotides agree with TRBD2. This CDR3 has 15 residues. Germline CDR1 SGHRS, CDR2 YFSETQ. Losses at the gene ends were 2 bases for V and 2 bases for J; bases not matched to a gene: 1. CDR3 residues: CASSFGTSGQETQYF. As DNA, the CDR3 is TGCGCCAGCAGCTTCGGGACTAGCGGGCAAGAGACCCAGTACTTC.

This clonotype came up a few times. V gene TRBV4-1 combines with J gene TRBJ1-5; no firm D call. V lost 0 bases and J 1 base, leaving 10 bases between the germline ends. Looked up from germline, CDR1 is MGHRA and CDR2 is YSYEKL. The CDR3 is 16 residues long. CDR3: CASSQENLYSNQPQHF. The CDR3 bases are TGCGCCAGCAGCCAAGAGAACCTGTACAGCAATCAGCCCCAGCATTTT.

J is TRBJ1-1 and V is TRBV28; D gene uncertain. V gave up 6 bases and J gave up 7 bases, with 18 bases separating them. This CDR3 comprises 14 residues. Germline V gene sequence: CDR1 MDHEN, CDR2 SYDVKM. The CDR3 sequence: CASSPSVGVNEAFF. DNA for the CDR3: TGTGCCAGCAGCCCAAGCGTAGGTGTTAATGAAGCTTTCTTT.

CDR3 residues: CASLTGTSGTGELFF. CDR3 sequence (DNA): TGTGCCAGTTTGACCGGGACTAGCGGAACCGGGGAGCTGTTTTTT. V gene TRBV7-6 combines with J gene TRBJ2-2; 11 positions agree with TRBD2. From germline, CDR1 is SGHVS and CDR2 FNYEAQ. The junction had 8 bases not matched to a gene; V was cut back by 9 bases and J by 5 bases. This CDR3 has 15 amino acids.

For this clonotype: The junction departs from germline at one end; a sequencing error may be responsible. The chain employs TRBV6-6 and TRBJ2-5; the D gene is possibly TRBD2 (6 bases). Germline CDR1 is MNHNY and CDR2 is SVGAGI (reference sequence). CDR3 length: 14 residues. Here the CDR3 reads CARSYGGREETQYF. The CDR3, as DNA: TGTGCCCGCAGTTACGGAGGGCGGGAAGAGACCCAGTACTTC.

This clonotype was seen many times. This chain joins TRBV28 and TRBJ2-7; 11 nucleotides match TRBD2. V trimming: 5 bases; J trimming: 2 bases; junction bases outside the gene matches: 5. The germline gives CDR1 MDHEN, CDR2 SYDVKM. The length of the CDR3 is 15 residues. The CDR3 DNA is TGTGCCAGCAGTCTCCCACTAGCGGGAGCCTACGAGCAGTACTTC. Protein: CASSLPLAGAYEQYF.

The chain couples TRBV5-4 to TRBJ2-1, with TRBD2 matching 7 bases. Looked up from germline, CDR1 is SGHNT and CDR2 is YYREEE (reference sequence). The V and J ends lost 1 base and 6 bases, in that order; junction bases with no gene match: 7. The CDR3 is 15 residues long. The CDR3 DNA sequence: TGTGCCAGCAGCTTGAACGGGGGGAGCCTCAATGAGCAGTTCTTC. Translating it yields CASSLNGGSLNEQFF.

Ten or more counts support this clonotype. The V and J genes are TRBV11-2 and TRBJ2-5; D is ambiguous. This CDR3 has 13 amino acids. Germline CDR1 is SGHAT and CDR2 is FQNNGV. V gave up 5 bases and J gave up 5 bases, with 12 bases separating them. The CDR3, as DNA: TGTGCCAGCAGCCCTGATCACGGGGAGACCCAGTACTTC. As protein: CASSPDHGETQYF.

This clonotype was seen many times. The rearrangement joins TRBV7-8 to TRBJ2-1; 7 positions agree with TRBD1. V shed 6 bases, J shed 5 bases, and the junction held 7 bases outside the gene matches. This CDR3 contains 14 residues. Germline CDR1 reads SGHVS; CDR2 reads FQNEAQ. The CDR3 sequence: CASRPGDSHNEQFF. In DNA, the CDR3 is TGTGCCAGCAGACCAGGGGACAGCCACAATGAGCAGTTCTTC.

The J gene is TRBJ2-5, the V gene TRBV7-3; 8 positions match TRBD1. Germline assignment: CDR1 SGHTA and CDR2 FQGTGA. With 2 bases clipped from V and 5 bases from J, the junction kept 10 bases outside the gene matches. This CDR3 has 16 amino acids. The CDR3 sequence: CASSLGGGTGGETQYF. In nucleotides, the CDR3 is TGTGCCAGCAGCTTAGGTGGCGGTACAGGGGGGGAGACCCAGTACTTC.

In this sample, this clonotype turned up many times. The chain has TRBV28 and TRBJ2-7, with a weak D call TRBD2 (6 bases). Germline V lookup: CDR1 MDHEN, CDR2 SYDVKM. The CDR3 has 16 amino acids. The V end was cut by 5 bases, the J end by 2 bases, with 19 bases between. The chain's CDR3 is CASSVVLRLATYEQYF. CDR3 bases: TGTGCCAGCAGTGTAGTCCTCCGGCTAGCGACCTACGAGCAGTACTTC.